Sequencing of this T cell receptor (beta chain) was carried out in a study of OX40 agonist ivuxolimab in advanced cancers. Findings and limits, study-wide: With doses of 0.1-3.0 mg/kg, partial responders showed among the lowest clonal expansion.

Notes on this clone: Its antigen is still unknown.

Measured with immunoSEQ multiplex PCR; TCRdb has only the in-frame clones, and not every one. This table has some 74,000 clones, approximately 90% appearing once. Blood draws occurred at baseline, cycle 4 day 1, and cycle 7 day 1. The clonotype comes from an adult with an advanced solid tumor such as melanoma, head and neck, liver or kidney cancer. The material sequenced was CD4+ or CD8+ T cells sorted from blood, taken in a trial of the OX40 agonist ivuxolimab.

CDR3 sequence (DNA): TGTGCCAGCAGCGTAGACCCTAGCGGGAGAAACATTCAGTACTTC. Translation: CASSVDPSGRNIQYF. The V gene is TRBV9, the J gene TRBJ2-4; 10 bases are a match to TRBD2. Germline assignment: CDR1 SGDLS and CDR2 YYNGEE. V lost 0 bases and J lost 6; bases outside the gene matches: 3. The length of the CDR3 is 15 residues.